The T cell receptor beta chain described here comes from a study of blood T cell repertoires in COVID-19. Background on the study: Acute and convalescent COVID-19 samples came from the United States, Italy and Spain. PBMCs, B-cell-depleted T cells, or T cells provided the cDNA or gDNA that made up the material.

This CDR3 has 15 amino acids. V lost 5 bases to trimming and J lost 3 bases, with 13 bases between them. The germline gives CDR1 MNHEY, CDR2 SMNVEV (reference sequence). Under the authors' procedure: Nucleated cell counts were estimated from reference gene primer amplification. Clones were read by immunoSEQ multiplex PCR, and TCRdb kept only the in-frame ones, dropping some. That table furnishes V, J and clone size, whereas the DNA furnished D and trimming. The table records roughly 240,000 clones, around 80% of them present only once. The chain recombines TRBV27 with TRBJ2-2, with D maybe TRBD2 (6 bases). The receptor comes from a man aged 40-55 years who had recovered from COVID-19. The sequenced material came from peripheral blood. In nucleotides, the CDR3 is TGTGCCAGCAGTCCCAGGGACTTTCACACCGGGGAGCTGTTTTTT. This translates into CASSPRDFHTGELFF.